This T cell receptor beta chain was captured by sequencing in a study of T cells after yellow fever vaccination. Study outcomes and limitations: Clones from primary vaccination mostly reappeared after the booster (96% CD4, about 85% CD8). One caveat is that FACS-sorted repertoires could contain abundant clonotypes contaminating from the bulk population. Some clonotypes, a small share, were shared between CD4 and CD8 compartments.

One entry per CDR3 protein, called by TCRdb with MiXCR from the 5' RACE reads. This repertoire shows some 400,000 distinct CDR3 sequences, roughly 6.1% found once; its top ten account for about 15%. Trimming at V came to 5 bases and at J to 4 bases, leaving 2 bases not matched to a gene. The CDR3 sequence is 11 residues long. Germline CDR1 DFQATT, CDR2 SNEGSKA (reference sequence). This clonotype has a count of ten or more. Its target is unknown. The origin of this receptor is a man aged 25-45 years who received the YFV17D yellow fever vaccine. The chain is built from TRBV20-1 and TRBJ2-7, with 7 bases identical to TRBD1. The sequences come from PBMCs, collected 5 days after the yellow fever booster vaccination. The CDR3 is CSAEGAYEQYF. In DNA, the CDR3 is TGCAGTGCTGAGGGGGCATACGAGCAGTACTTC.